Below, 16 T cell receptor beta chains from the same sample are listed, as sequenced in a study of blood T cell repertoires in COVID-19. Assay used: immunoSEQ multiplex PCR; TCRdb lists only in-frame clones, some missing. The sample has 300,000 or so clones; 85% are singletons. Material: peripheral blood. Receptors were obtained from a woman aged 45-59 years with active or convalescent COVID-19.

The V gene is TRBV11-2, the J gene TRBJ2-2; the D is unclear. Germline assignment: CDR1 SGHAT and CDR2 FQNNGV. This CDR3 has 12 amino acids. Deletions cut 2 bases from V and 6 bases from J, with 4 bases between. CDR3 protein: CASSLFAGELFF. CDR3 DNA: TGTGCCAGCAGCTTATTCGCCGGGGAGCTGTTTTTT. The whole variable domain, remainder taken from reference TRBV11-2 and TRBJ2-2, is EAGVAQSPRYKIIEKRQSVAFWCNPISGHATLYWYQQILGQGPKLLIQFQNNGVVDDSQLPKDRFSAERLKGVDSTLKIQPAKLEDSAVYLCASSLFAGELFFGEGSRLTVL.

The sample holds one count of this clone. DNA of the CDR3: TGCAGCGTTGAAGAACTAGCGGGAGGTCCGCAGTTCTTC. Residues: CSVEELAGGPQFF. The rearrangement links TRBV29-1 to TRBJ2-1, with 12 bases aligning to TRBD2. CDR3 length equals 13 residues. The germline gives CDR1 SQVTM, CDR2 ANQGSEA. The V gene end was trimmed by 0 bases and the J gene end by 12 bases; junction bases not matched to a gene: 3.

This chain connects TRBV6-2 or TRBV6-3 to TRBJ2-3; a weak D match, TRBD2 (5 bases). CDR3 length: 14 residues. Germline CDR1 and CDR2: MNHEY and SVGEGT. The V end was cut by 0 bases, the J end by 6 bases, with 10 bases between. The CDR3 DNA reads TGTGCCAGCAGTTACTCGAGGGTAAGGGATACGCAGTATTTT. It is translated as CASSYSRVRDTQYF.

In nucleotides, the CDR3 is TGTGCTAGTGGTGGAGCCTTGGTCAATCAGCCCCAGCATTTT. Protein product: CASGGALVNQPQHF. The chain has TRBV12-5 and TRBJ1-5; D uncertain. Trimming removed 5 bases from V and 3 bases from J, with 11 bases in between. The germline V gene encodes CDR1 LGHNT and CDR2 FRNRAP. This CDR3 is 14 amino acids long.

The CDR3 protein is CASSGTPFSYEQYF. CDR3 sequence (DNA): TGCGCCAGCTCCGGGACTCCTTTTTCCTACGAGCAGTACTTC. The J gene is TRBJ2-7, the V gene TRBV4-1, with D maybe TRBD2 (6 bases). CDR3 length: 14 residues. V lost 8 bases, J lost 1 base, and 15 bases lay in between. From germline, CDR1 is MGHRA and CDR2 YSYEKL.

V gene TRBV7-9 combines with J gene TRBJ1-2, with a weak D call TRBD1 (6 bases). CDR3 length equals 12 residues. Germline lookup yields CDR1 SEHNR and CDR2 FQNEAQ (reference sequence). Trimming pared 5 bases from V and 8 bases from J, leaving 12 bases between. CDR3 sequence reads: CASSASTGGYTF. The CDR3 DNA reads as TGTGCCAGCAGCGCCTCGACAGGAGGCTACACCTTC. The full variable domain, rest sourced from reference TRBV7-9 and TRBJ1-2, is DTGVSQNPRHKITKRGQNVTFRCDPISEHNRLYWYRQTLGQGPEFLTYFQNEAQLEKSRLLSDRFSAERPKGSFSTLEIQRTEQGDSAMYLCASSASTGGYTFGSGTRLTVV.

The chain has TRBV28 and TRBJ1-2; TRBD1 matches 7 bases. In germline, CDR1 is MDHEN, CDR2 SYDVKM. This CDR3 spans 14 amino acids. With 6 bases clipped from V and 0 bases from J, the junction kept 4 bases outside the gene matches. The CDR3 loop reads CASSGDSSNYGYTF. CDR3 DNA sequence: TGTGCCAGCAGCGGGGACAGTTCTAACTATGGCTACACCTTC.

In its sample, this clone was seen a few times. The genes are TRBV27 and TRBJ1-6; 8 positions agree with TRBD1. The ends lost 3 bases at V and 3 bases at J; junction bases unmatched: 7. This CDR3 has 17 amino acids. Germline CDR1 MNHEY, CDR2 SMNVEV (reference sequence). This chain's CDR3 is CASSLVGQGIYNSPLHF. In DNA form, the CDR3 reads TGTGCCAGCAGTTTGGTAGGACAGGGCATCTATAATTCACCCCTCCACTTT.

The CDR3 nucleotides are TGTGCCAGCCGGGACTTCGCCTACGAGCAGTACTTC. As protein: CASRDFAYEQYF. This rearrangement joins TRBV6-6 to TRBJ2-7, with a weak D call TRBD2 (6 bases). Trimming shortened V by 8 bases and J by 2 bases, and 10 bases separated the two germline ends. The CDR3 contains 12 residues. Germline assignment: CDR1 MNHNY and CDR2 SVGAGI (reference sequence).

V gene TRBV19 combines with J gene TRBJ2-1, with 10 positions matching TRBD2. Trimming removed 8 bases from V and 8 bases from J; junction bases left unmatched: 18. Germline CDR1 is LNHDA and CDR2 is SQIVND (reference sequence). CDR3 length: 17 residues. CDR3 in DNA: TGTGCCAGTCGTTCCCCGAGCGGGAGGGCCAGGGGGGATGAGCAGTTCTTC. Amino acids: CASRSPSGRARGDEQFF.

The V call is TRBV5-4, the J call TRBJ2-2; no reliable D call. With 3 bases removed from V and 7 bases from J, the gap between germline ends came to 10 bases. CDR3 length: 13 amino acids. Germline V gives CDR1 SGHNT, CDR2 YYREEE (reference sequence). The CDR3 reads CASSSDIHGELFF. CDR3 nucleotides: TGTGCCAGCAGCTCAGACATCCACGGGGAGCTGTTTTTT.

The chain couples TRBV18 to TRBJ2-1, with TRBD2 matching 7 bases. This CDR3 is 14 amino acids long. The V gene end was trimmed by 1 base and the J gene end by 7 bases; junction bases not matched to a gene: 4. The germline V gene has CDR1 KGHSH and CDR2 LQKENI. CDR3 protein: CASSPRGGANEQFF. The CDR3 nucleotides are TGTGCCAGCTCACCACGGGGAGGGGCAAATGAGCAGTTCTTC.

The rearrangement joins TRBV5-6 to TRBJ2-5; 9 bases are a match to TRBD2. J was trimmed by 4 bases and V by 0 bases; bases with no gene match: 4. This CDR3 region has 15 residues. Germline CDR1 is SGHDT and CDR2 is YYEEEE. The chain's CDR3 is CASSLDQAGGETQYF. DNA for the CDR3: TGTGCCAGCAGCTTGGATCAAGCGGGAGGAGAGACCCAGTACTTC.

The rearrangement links TRBV19 to TRBJ2-3; 7 nucleotides line up with TRBD2. This CDR3 comprises 16 residues. V was pared by 7 bases and J by 3 bases, with 13 bases of the junction left unmatched. Per germline, CDR1 LNHDA and CDR2 SQIVND (reference sequence). For the CDR3, the DNA is TGTGCCAGTAAGCGGCCTGGCGGGAGAAAAACAGATACGCAGTATTTT. This translates into CASKRPGGRKTDTQYF.

The rearrangement uses TRBV4-2 and TRBJ2-7; tentatively, D is TRBD1 (7 bases). Germline CDR1 and CDR2: LGHNA and YNFKEQ. This CDR3 is built from 14 residues. Deletions cut 1 base from V and 5 bases from J, with 12 bases between. CDR3 sequence reads: CASSQGGTVNEQYF. CDR3 nucleotides: TGTGCCAGCAGCCAAGGCGGGACAGTCAACGAGCAGTACTTC.

This clone came up a few times. The CDR3: CASNNRGTGANVLTF. Written as DNA, the CDR3 is TGTGCCAGCAATAACAGGGGGACTGGGGCCAACGTCCTGACTTTC. J is TRBJ2-6 and V is TRBV6-5; 8 bases match TRBD1. V lost 7 bases to trimming and J lost 2 bases; unmatched junction nucleotides: 4. Germline-derived CDR1 and CDR2 are MNHEY and SVGAGI. The CDR3 runs to 15 residues.